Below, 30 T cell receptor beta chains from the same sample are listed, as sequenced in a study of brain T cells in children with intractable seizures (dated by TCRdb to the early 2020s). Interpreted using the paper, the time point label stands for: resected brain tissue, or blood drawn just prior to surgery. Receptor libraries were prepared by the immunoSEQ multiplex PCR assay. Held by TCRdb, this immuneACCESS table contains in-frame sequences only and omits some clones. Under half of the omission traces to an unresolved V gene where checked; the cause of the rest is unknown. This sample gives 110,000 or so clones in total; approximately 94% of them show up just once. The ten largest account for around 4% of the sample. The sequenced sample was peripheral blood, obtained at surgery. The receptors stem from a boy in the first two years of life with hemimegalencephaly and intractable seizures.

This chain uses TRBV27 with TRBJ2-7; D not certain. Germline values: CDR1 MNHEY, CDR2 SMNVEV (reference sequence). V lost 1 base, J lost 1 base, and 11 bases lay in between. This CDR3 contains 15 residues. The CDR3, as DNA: TGTGCCAGCAGTTTATACCCTCCAGCTTCCTACGAGCAGTACTTC. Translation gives CASSLYPPASYEQYF.

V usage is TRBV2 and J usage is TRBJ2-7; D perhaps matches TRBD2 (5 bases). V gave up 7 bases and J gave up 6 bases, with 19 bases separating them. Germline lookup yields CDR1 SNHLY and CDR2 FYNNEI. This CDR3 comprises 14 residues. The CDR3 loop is CASILTSQPSEQYF. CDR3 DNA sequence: TGTGCCAGCATTCTAACTAGTCAGCCTTCCGAGCAGTACTTC.

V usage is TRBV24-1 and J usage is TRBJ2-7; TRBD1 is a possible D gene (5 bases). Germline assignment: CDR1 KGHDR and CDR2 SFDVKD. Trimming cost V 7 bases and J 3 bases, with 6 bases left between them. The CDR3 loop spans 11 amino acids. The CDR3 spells CATSDSYEQYF. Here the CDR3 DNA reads TGTGCCACCAGCGACAGCTACGAGCAGTACTTC.

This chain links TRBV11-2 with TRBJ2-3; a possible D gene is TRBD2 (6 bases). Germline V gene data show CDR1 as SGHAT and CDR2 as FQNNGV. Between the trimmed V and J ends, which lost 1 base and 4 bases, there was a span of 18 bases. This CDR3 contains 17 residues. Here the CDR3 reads CASSLGTIPYRADTQYF. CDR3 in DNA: TGTGCCAGCAGCTTAGGGACTATCCCCTATCGTGCAGATACGCAGTATTTT.

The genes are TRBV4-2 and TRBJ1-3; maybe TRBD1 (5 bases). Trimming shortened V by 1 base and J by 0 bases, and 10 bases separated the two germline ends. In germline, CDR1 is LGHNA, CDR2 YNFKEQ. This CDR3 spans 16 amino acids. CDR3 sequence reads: CASSQGGEFSGNTIYF. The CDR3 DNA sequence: TGTGCCAGCAGCCAAGGGGGGGAGTTCTCTGGAAACACCATATATTTT.

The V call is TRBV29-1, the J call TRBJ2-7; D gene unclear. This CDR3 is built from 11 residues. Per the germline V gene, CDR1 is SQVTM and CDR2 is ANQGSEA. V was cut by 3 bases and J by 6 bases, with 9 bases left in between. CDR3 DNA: TGCAGCGTTGATCCTCCAGTCGAGCAGTACTTC. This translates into CSVDPPVEQYF.

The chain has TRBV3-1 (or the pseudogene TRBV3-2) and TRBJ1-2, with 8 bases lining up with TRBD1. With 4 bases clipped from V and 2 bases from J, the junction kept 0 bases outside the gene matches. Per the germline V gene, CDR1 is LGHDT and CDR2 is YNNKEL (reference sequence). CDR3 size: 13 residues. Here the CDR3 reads CASSRTGNYGYTF. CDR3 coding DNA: TGTGCCAGCAGCCGGACAGGGAACTATGGCTACACCTTC.

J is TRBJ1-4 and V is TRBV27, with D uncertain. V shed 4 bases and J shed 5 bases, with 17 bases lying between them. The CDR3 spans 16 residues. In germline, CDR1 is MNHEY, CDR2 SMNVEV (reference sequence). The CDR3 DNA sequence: TGTGCCAGCAGTTCGTGGCGGGCGGCGGGAAATGAAAAACTGTTTTTT. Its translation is CASSSWRAAGNEKLFF.

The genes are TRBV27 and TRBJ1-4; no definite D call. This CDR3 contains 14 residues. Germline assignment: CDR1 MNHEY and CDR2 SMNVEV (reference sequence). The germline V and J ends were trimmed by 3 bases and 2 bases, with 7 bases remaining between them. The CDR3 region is CASSFAGTNEKLFF. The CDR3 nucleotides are TGTGCCAGCAGTTTCGCGGGGACTAATGAAAAACTGTTTTTT.

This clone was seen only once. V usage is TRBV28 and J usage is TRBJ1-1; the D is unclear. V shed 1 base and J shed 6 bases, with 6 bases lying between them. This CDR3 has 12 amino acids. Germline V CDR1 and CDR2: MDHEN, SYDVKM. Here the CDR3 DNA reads TGTGCCAGCAGTTTATTGATGTCTGAAGCTTTCTTT. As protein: CASSLLMSEAFF. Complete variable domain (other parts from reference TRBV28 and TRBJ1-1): DVKVTQSSRYLVKRTGEKVFLECVQDMDHENMFWYRQDPGLGLRLIYFSYDVKMKEKGDIPEGYSVSREKKERFSLILESASTNQTSMYLCASSLLMSEAFFGQGTRLTVV.

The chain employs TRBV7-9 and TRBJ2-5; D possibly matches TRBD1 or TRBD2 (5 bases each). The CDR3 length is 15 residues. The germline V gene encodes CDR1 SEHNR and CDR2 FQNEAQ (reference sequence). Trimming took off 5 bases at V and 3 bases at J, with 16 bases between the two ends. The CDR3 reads CASSPGWGIKETQYF. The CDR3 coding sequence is TGTGCCAGCAGCCCGGGGTGGGGGATTAAAGAGACCCAGTACTTC.

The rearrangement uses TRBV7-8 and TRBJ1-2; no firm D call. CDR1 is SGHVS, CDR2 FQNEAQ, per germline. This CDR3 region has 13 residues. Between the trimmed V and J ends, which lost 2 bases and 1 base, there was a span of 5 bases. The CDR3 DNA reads TGTGCCAGCAGCTTACCGGATAACTATGGCTACACCTTC. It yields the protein CASSLPDNYGYTF.

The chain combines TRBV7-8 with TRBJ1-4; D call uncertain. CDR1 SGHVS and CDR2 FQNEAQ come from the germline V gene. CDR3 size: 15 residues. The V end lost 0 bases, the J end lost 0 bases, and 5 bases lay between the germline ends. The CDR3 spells CASSLALTTNEKLFF. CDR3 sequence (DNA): TGTGCCAGCAGCTTAGCGCTTACAACTAATGAAAAACTGTTTTTT.

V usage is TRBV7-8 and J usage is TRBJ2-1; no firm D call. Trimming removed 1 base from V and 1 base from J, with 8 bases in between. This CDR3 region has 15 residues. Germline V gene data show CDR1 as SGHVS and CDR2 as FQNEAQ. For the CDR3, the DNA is TGTGCCAGCAGCTTAGAAGGACGGTCCTACAATGAGCAGTTCTTC. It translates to CASSLEGRSYNEQFF.

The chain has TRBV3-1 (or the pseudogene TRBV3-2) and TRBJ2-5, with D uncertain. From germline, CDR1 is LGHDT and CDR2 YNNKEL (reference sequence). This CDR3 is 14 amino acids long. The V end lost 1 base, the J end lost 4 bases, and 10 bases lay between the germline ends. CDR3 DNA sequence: TGTGCCAGCAGCCAAGTACGGTGGGGAGAGACCCAGTACTTC. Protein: CASSQVRWGETQYF.

The CDR3 DNA reads as TGTGCCAGCAGCACACAAGGCCTGGGGCAGTACTTC. Its protein is CASSTQGLGQYF. J is TRBJ2-7 and V is TRBV7-2; D uncertain. The CDR3 totals 12 residues. Germline V gene sequence: CDR1 SGHTA, CDR2 FQGNSA. The V and J ends lost 5 bases and 9 bases respectively, with 14 bases between them. Supplemented by reference TRBV7-2 and TRBJ2-7, the full variable domain reads GAGVSQSPSNKVTEKGKDVELRCDPISGHTALYWYRQSLGQGLEFLIYFQGNSAPDKSGLPSDRFSAERTGGSVSTLTIQRTQQEDSAVYLCASSTQGLGQYFGPGTRLTVT.

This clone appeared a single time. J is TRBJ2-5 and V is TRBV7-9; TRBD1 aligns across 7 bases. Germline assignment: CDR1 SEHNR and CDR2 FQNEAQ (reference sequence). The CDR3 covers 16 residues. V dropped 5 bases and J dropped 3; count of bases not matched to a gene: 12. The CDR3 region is CASSTAQQGREETQYF. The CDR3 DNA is TGTGCCAGCAGCACGGCCCAACAGGGGCGGGAAGAGACCCAGTACTTC. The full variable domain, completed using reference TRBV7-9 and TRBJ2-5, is DTGVSQNPRHKITKRGQNVTFRCDPISEHNRLYWYRQTLGQGPEFLTYFQNEAQLEKSRLLSDRFSAERPKGSFSTLEIQRTEQGDSAMYLCASSTAQQGREETQYFGPGTRLLVL.

The CDR3 nucleotides are TGCAGCGTTGGGGCGCCTGGCGAGCAGTACTTC. It specifies CSVGAPGEQYF. The chain employs TRBV29-1 and TRBJ2-7; D gene uncertain. Germline assignment: CDR1 SQVTM and CDR2 ANQGSEA. This CDR3 has 11 amino acids. Trimming took off 4 bases at V and 6 bases at J, with 10 bases between the two ends.

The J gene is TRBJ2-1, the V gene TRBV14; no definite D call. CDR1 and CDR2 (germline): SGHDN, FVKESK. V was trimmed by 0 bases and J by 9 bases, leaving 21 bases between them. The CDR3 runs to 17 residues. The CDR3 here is CASSQDYGHALDGEQFF. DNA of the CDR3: TGTGCCAGCAGCCAAGATTATGGTCACGCTCTGGATGGTGAGCAGTTCTTC.

The CDR3 protein is CASSQVELAGYEQYF. Written as DNA, the CDR3 is TGCGCCAGCAGCCAAGTCGAACTAGCGGGCTACGAGCAGTACTTC. This chain joins TRBV4-1 and TRBJ2-7; 9 bases align to TRBD2. CDR1 and CDR2 (germline): MGHRA, YSYEKL. The CDR3 has 15 residues. V lost 1 base to trimming and J lost 3 bases; unmatched junction nucleotides: 4.

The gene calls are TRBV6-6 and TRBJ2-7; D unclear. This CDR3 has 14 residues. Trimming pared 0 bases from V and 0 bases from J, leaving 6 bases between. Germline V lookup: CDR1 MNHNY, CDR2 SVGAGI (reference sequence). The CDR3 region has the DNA TGTGCCAGCAGTTACTCGATCCCCTCCTACGAGCAGTACTTC. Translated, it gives CASSYSIPSYEQYF.

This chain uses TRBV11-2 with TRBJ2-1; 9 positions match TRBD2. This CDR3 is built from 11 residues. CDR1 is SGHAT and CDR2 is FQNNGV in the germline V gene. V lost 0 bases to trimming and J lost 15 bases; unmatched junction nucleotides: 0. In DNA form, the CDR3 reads TGTGCCAGCAGCTTAGAGCGGGAGGGGTTCTTC. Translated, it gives CASSLEREGFF.

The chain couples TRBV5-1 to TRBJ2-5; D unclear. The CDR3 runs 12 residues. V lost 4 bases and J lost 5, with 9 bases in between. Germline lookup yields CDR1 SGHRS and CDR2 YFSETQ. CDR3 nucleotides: TGCGCCAGCAGCCCCTACGGTGAGACCCAGTACTTC. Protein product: CASSPYGETQYF.

The CDR3 reads CASSRDRVWGQYF. CDR3 DNA: TGTGCCAGCAGCCGTGACAGGGTTTGGGGACAATATTTT. V gene TRBV12-3 or TRBV12-4 combines with J gene TRBJ1-3; 7 bases map to TRBD1. CDR3 length: 13 residues. V was pared by 6 bases and J by 15 bases, with 14 bases of the junction left unmatched.

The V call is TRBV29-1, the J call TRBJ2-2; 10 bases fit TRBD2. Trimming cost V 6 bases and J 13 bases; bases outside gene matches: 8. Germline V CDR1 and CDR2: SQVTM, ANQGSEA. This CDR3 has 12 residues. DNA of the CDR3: TGCAGCGTCATCGGGACTAGCGAAATGCTGTTTTTT. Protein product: CSVIGTSEMLFF.

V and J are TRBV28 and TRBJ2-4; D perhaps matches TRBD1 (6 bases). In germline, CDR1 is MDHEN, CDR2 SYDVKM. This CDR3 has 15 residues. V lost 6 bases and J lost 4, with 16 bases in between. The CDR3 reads CASSLTGFLKNIQYF. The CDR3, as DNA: TGTGCCAGCAGCCTAACAGGGTTTCTGAAAAACATTCAGTACTTC.

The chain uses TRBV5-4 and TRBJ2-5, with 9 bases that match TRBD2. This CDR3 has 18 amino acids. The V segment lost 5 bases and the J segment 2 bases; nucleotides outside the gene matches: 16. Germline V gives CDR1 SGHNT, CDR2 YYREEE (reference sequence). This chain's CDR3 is CASRTGTSPTRVQETQYF. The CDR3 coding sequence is TGTGCCAGCAGAACCGGGACTAGCCCCACGCGGGTGCAAGAGACCCAGTACTTC.

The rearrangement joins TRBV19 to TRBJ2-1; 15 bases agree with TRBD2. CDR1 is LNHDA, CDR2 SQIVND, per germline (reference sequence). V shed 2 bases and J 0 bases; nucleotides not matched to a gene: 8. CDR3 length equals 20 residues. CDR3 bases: TGTGCCAGTAGTATAAAGTCGGGACTAGCGGGGGGTTACTCCTACAATGAGCAGTTCTTC. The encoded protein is CASSIKSGLAGGYSYNEQFF.

CDR3 coding DNA: TGCGCCAGCAGCTTGGCCCCCGGAGGGTACGAGCAGTACTTC. This codes for CASSLAPGGYEQYF. V is TRBV5-1 and J is TRBJ2-7; the D gene is possibly TRBD2 (6 bases). Germline loops: CDR1 SGHRS, CDR2 YFSETQ. CDR3 size: 14 residues. Trimming left V 0 bases short and J 4 bases short, with 11 bases between.

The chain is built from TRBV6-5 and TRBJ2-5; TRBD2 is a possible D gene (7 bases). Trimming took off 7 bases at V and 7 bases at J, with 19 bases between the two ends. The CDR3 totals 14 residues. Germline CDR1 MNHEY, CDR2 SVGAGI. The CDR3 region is CASKSGLGGLTQYF. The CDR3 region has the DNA TGTGCCAGCAAAAGCGGGTTGGGGGGGCTGACCCAGTACTTC.